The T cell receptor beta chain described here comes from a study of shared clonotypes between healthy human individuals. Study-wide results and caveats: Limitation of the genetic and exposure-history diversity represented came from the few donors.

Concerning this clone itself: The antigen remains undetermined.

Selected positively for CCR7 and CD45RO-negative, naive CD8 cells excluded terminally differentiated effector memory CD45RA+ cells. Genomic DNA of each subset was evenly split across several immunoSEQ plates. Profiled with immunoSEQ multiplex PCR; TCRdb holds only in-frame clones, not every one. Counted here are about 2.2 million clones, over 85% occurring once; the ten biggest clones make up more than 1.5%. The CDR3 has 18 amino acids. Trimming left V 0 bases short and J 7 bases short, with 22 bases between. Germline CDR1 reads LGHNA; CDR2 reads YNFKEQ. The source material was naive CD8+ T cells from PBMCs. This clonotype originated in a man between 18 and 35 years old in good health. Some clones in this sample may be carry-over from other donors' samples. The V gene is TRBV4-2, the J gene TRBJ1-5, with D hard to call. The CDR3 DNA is TGTGCCAGCAGCCAAGATATGACCGAACCAGGACCCGTCCAGCCCCAGCATTTT. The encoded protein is CASSQDMTEPGPVQPQHF.